This T cell receptor (beta chain) is from a study of OX40 agonist ivuxolimab in advanced cancers. Study outcomes and limitations: Clonal expansion by week 6 occurred in CD4+ and CD8+ blood T cells (at 0.1 to 3.0 mg/kg).

The V gene's germline CDR1 is MNHEY and CDR2 SVGAGI. The CDR3 contains 13 residues. Trimming took 7 bases from V and 1 from J, leaving 10 bases between them. With respect to this clone: Its antigen is undetermined.

Measured with immunoSEQ multiplex PCR; TCRdb has only the in-frame clones, and not every one. Of tens of thousands of clones listed, around 80% were seen once; the top ten hold 5.1%. The chain combines TRBV6-5 with TRBJ1-1; D is possibly TRBD1 (6 bases). Sample: CD4+ or CD8+ T cells sorted from blood, taken in a trial of the OX40 agonist ivuxolimab. The sequence was obtained from an adult with an advanced solid tumor such as melanoma, head and neck, liver or kidney cancer. The CDR3 region has the DNA TGTGCCAGCAACAGGGACGGGAACACTGAAGCTTTCTTT. This gives the protein CASNRDGNTEAFF.